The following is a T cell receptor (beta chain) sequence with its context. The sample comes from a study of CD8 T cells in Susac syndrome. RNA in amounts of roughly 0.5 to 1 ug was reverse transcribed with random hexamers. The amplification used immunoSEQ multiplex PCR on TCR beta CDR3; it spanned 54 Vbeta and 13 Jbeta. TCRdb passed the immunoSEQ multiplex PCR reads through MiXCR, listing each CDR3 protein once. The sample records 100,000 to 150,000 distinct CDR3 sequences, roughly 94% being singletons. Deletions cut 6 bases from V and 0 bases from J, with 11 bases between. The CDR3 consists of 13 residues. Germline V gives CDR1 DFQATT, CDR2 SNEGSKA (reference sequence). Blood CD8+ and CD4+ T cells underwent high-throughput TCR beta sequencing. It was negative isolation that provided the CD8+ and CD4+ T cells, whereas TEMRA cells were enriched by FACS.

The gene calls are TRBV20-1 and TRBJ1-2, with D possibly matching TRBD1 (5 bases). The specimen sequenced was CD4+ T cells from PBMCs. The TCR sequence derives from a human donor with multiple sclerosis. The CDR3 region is CSAQGPSNYGYTF. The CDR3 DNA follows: TGCAGTGCGCAGGGTCCGTCTAACTATGGCTACACCTTC.